These 29 T cell receptor beta chains came from one sample sequenced in a study of T cell repertoires in cytomegalovirus infection. TCRdb processed the reads anew with MiXCR; each CDR3 protein has one entry. The sample contains about 98,000 distinct CDR3 sequences, approximately 17% of which appear only once. Sequenced material: PBMCs. Receptors were obtained from a human donor in good health (CMV status not recorded). Some clones in this sample may be carry-over from other donors' samples.

This clonotype was counted at least ten times. The chain has TRBV7-6 and TRBJ2-1, with D possibly being TRBD2 (6 bases). Trimming pared 5 bases from V and 0 bases from J, leaving 14 bases between. The CDR3 is made up of 16 amino acids. Per the germline V gene, CDR1 is SGHVS and CDR2 is FNYEAQ. CDR3 region: CASSGGGKSSYNEQFF. CDR3 in DNA: TGTGCCAGCAGCGGTGGGGGGAAGAGCTCCTACAATGAGCAGTTCTTC.

The chain has TRBV19 and TRBJ1-2; TRBD1 matches at 7 bases. In germline, CDR1 is LNHDA, CDR2 SQIVND (reference sequence). The CDR3 loop spans 16 amino acids. With 4 bases clipped from V and 0 bases from J, the junction kept 8 bases outside the gene matches. CDR3 in amino acids: CASSTLRDSSNYGYTF. The CDR3 DNA reads as TGTGCCAGTAGTACGTTGCGGGACAGTTCTAACTATGGCTACACCTTC.

As concerns this clonotype: A much larger clone lies a single base off, so this may be a read error. This chain connects TRBV5-6 to TRBJ2-1, with D possibly TRBD1 on 6 matching bases. This CDR3 is built from 15 residues. CDR1 is SGHDT and CDR2 is YYEEEE in the germline V gene. CDR3 region: CASSSAKGRDNEHFF. Here the CDR3 DNA reads TGTGCCAGCAGCTCCGCAAAAGGACGGGACAATGAGCATTTCTTC.

This clonotype was seen a few times. The V gene is TRBV12-3 or TRBV12-4, the J gene TRBJ1-2, with 8 bases aligning to TRBD1. After removal of 4 bases from V and 4 bases from J, the junction contained 5 bases not matched to a gene. The CDR3 consists of 14 residues. For the CDR3, the DNA is TGTGCCAGCAGTTCCCAGGGGGCCGTCTATGGCTACACCTTC. Encoded protein: CASSSQGAVYGYTF.

By share, this clonotype counts as medium-sized. DNA of the CDR3: TGTGCCAGCAGCTCCGGATGGATCACAGATACGCAGTATTTT. This codes for CASSSGWITDTQYF. The chain is built from TRBV11-2 and TRBJ2-3; D remains ambiguous. Germline loops: CDR1 SGHAT, CDR2 FQNNGV. The CDR3 length is 14 residues. With 4 bases removed from V and 2 bases from J, the gap between germline ends came to 10 bases.

Ten or more counts support this clonotype. This chain links TRBV7-3 with TRBJ2-1; D gene ambiguous. Per the germline V gene, CDR1 is SGHTA and CDR2 is FQGTGA. The CDR3 has 12 residues. With 4 bases removed from V and 9 bases from J, the gap between germline ends came to 10 bases. This CDR3 reads CASSSPGGEQFF. As DNA, the CDR3 is TGTGCCAGCAGCTCCCCCGGTGGTGAGCAGTTCTTC.

This clonotype has a handful of counts. V is TRBV23-1 and J is TRBJ1-5; D is perhaps TRBD1 (5 bases). TRBV23-1 is sorted into the ORF group, with uncertain function. The CDR3 spans 13 residues. The germline V and J ends were trimmed by 6 bases and 2 bases, with 8 bases remaining between them. The CDR3 DNA sequence: TGCGCCAGCAGCCCAGGGTGCAATCAGCCCCAGCATTTT. Its protein product is CASSPGCNQPQHF.

This clonotype was seen more than once but under ten times. The J gene is TRBJ1-5, the V gene TRBV19, with D possibly being TRBD1 (5 bases). Per germline, CDR1 LNHDA and CDR2 SQIVND (reference sequence). This CDR3 is built from 17 residues. Trimming left V 9 bases short and J 2 bases short, with 23 bases between. The CDR3: CASLGGAALTGNQPQHF. In nucleotides, the CDR3 is TGTGCCAGCCTGGGGGGAGCCGCATTGACGGGCAATCAGCCCCAGCATTTT.

This clonotype has at least ten counts. V is TRBV7-9 and J is TRBJ2-3; maybe TRBD1 (5 bases). Trimming left V 5 bases short and J 0 bases short, with 12 bases between. The germline gives CDR1 SEHNR, CDR2 FQNEAQ (reference sequence). The CDR3 is made up of 15 amino acids. CDR3 DNA sequence: TGTGCCAGCAGCCAAGGGGCTTCTAGCACAGATACGCAGTATTTT. It yields the protein CASSQGASSTDTQYF.

This clonotype was recorded at least ten times. The V gene is TRBV7-2, the J gene TRBJ2-7; D perhaps matches TRBD2 (7 bases). There are 16 residues in the CDR3. V was shortened by 0 bases and J by 0 bases, with 12 bases between the two germline ends. Germline V CDR1 and CDR2: SGHTA, FQGNSA. CDR3 amino acids: CASSLAGGGPSYEQYF. The CDR3 nucleotides are TGTGCCAGCAGCTTAGCGGGGGGGGGCCCCTCCTACGAGCAGTACTTC.

In its sample, this clonotype was seen a few times. The chain employs TRBV20-1 and TRBJ1-2; a weak D match, TRBD1 (5 bases). There are 18 residues in the CDR3. The V end was cut by 1 base, the J end by 4 bases, with 25 bases between. Per the germline V gene, CDR1 is DFQATT and CDR2 is SNEGSKA (reference sequence). The CDR3 region has the DNA TGCAGTGCTAGAGCCCCCGCGGGGCCCCCGGGGGACCTCTATGGCTACACCTTC. Residues: CSARAPAGPPGDLYGYTF.

The table lists this clonotype with many counts. The chain has TRBV7-2 and TRBJ1-2; D uncertain. V dropped 3 bases and J dropped 5 bases, with 10 bases sitting between them. This CDR3 spans 13 amino acids. From germline, CDR1 is SGHTA and CDR2 FQGNSA. CDR3 residues: CASSLDGKYGYTF. In nucleotides, the CDR3 is TGTGCCAGCAGCTTGGACGGAAAATATGGCTACACCTTC.

CDR3 loop: CASSPPQRLAKNIQYF. The CDR3 DNA reads as TGTGCCAGCAGTCCCCCCCAGAGACTAGCCAAAAACATTCAGTACTTC. V gene TRBV12-3 or TRBV12-4 combines with J gene TRBJ2-4; D is unclear. Between the trimmed V and J ends, which lost 5 bases and 0 bases, there was a span of 14 bases. This CDR3 region has 16 residues.

The J gene is TRBJ2-5, the V gene TRBV5-8, with D uncertain. In germline, CDR1 is SGHTS, CDR2 YDEGEE. The germline V and J ends were trimmed by 4 bases and 5 bases, with 9 bases remaining between them. The CDR3 runs to 12 residues. The CDR3 nucleotides read TGTGCCAGCAGCACCCCTTTCGAGACCCAGTACTTC. Protein product: CASSTPFETQYF.

With regard to this clonotype: Possible read error: a much larger clone is one base away. J is TRBJ1-4 and V is TRBV2, with 8 bases that match TRBD1. Per germline, CDR1 SNHLY and CDR2 FYNNEI. The CDR3 has 13 amino acids. This CDR3 reads CVSNPGQDEKLFF. The CDR3 DNA follows: TGTGTCAGCAACCCGGGACAGGATGAAAAACTGTTTTTT.

Many counts were recorded for this clonotype. The gene calls are TRBV19 and TRBJ1-1, with TRBD1 matching over 8 bases. Trimming removed 5 bases from V and 0 bases from J; junction bases left unmatched: 14. Germline-derived CDR1 and CDR2 are LNHDA and SQIVND (reference sequence). CDR3 size: 18 residues. The CDR3 reads CASSGTGGVKGLNTEAFF. CDR3 DNA sequence: TGTGCCAGTAGTGGGACAGGAGGGGTGAAAGGTCTGAACACTGAAGCTTTCTTT.

The table lists this clonotype with many counts. The rearrangement uses TRBV12-5 and TRBJ2-7; no firm D call. Germline V gives CDR1 LGHNT, CDR2 FRNRAP. This CDR3 region has 13 residues. Trimming left V 2 bases short and J 2 bases short, with 7 bases between. The CDR3 region has the DNA TGTGCTAGTGGTTTGCGGCAGACCTACGAGCAGTACTTC. As protein: CASGLRQTYEQYF.

The table lists this clonotype with many counts. This chain joins TRBV7-2 and TRBJ2-5; 8 bases align to TRBD2. The junction had 6 bases not matched to a gene; V was cut back by 2 bases and J by 1 base. The CDR3 totals 16 residues. From germline, CDR1 is SGHTA and CDR2 FQGNSA. The CDR3 coding sequence is TGTGCCAGCAGCTTAAAGCGGGGGCTCATCCAAGAGACCCAGTACTTC. Encoded protein: CASSLKRGLIQETQYF.

This clonotype was seen only a few times. The V and J genes are TRBV12-3 or TRBV12-4 and TRBJ1-1; weak D call: TRBD1 (5 bases). The ends were cut back, 5 bases at V and 6 bases at J, with 19 bases in the middle. This CDR3 comprises 15 residues. CDR3 bases: TGTGCCAGCAGTGTCGGAGACCGCCTGGGGGCTGAAGCTTTCTTT. Its translation: CASSVGDRLGAEAFF.

The chain couples TRBV10-3 to TRBJ1-6, with D hard to call. Germline CDR1 reads ENHRY; CDR2 reads SYGVKD. The ends were cut back, 6 bases at V and 7 bases at J, with 16 bases in the middle. There are 15 residues in the CDR3. CDR3 nucleotide sequence: TGTGCCATCAGCGCCTCCCCCGAGTTAAATTCACCCCTCCACTTT. Amino acids: CAISASPELNSPLHF.

This sequence joins TRBV18 and TRBJ1-2; a weak D match, TRBD1 (5 bases). V was pared by 3 bases and J by 2 bases, with 13 bases between. This CDR3 region has 15 residues. CDR1 KGHSH and CDR2 LQKENI come from the germline V gene. CDR3 nucleotides: TGTGCCAGCTCACCGTTGACAGTCACGAACTATGGCTACACCTTC. Translated: CASSPLTVTNYGYTF.

The rearrangement uses TRBV25-1 and TRBJ1-5; D might be TRBD1 (6 bases). The length of the CDR3 is 12 residues. Germline V gene sequence: CDR1 MGHDK, CDR2 SYGVNS. Trimming took off 5 bases at V and 8 bases at J, with 10 bases between the two ends. Here the CDR3 DNA reads TGTGCCAGCAGTACCTCAGGGGAGCCCCAGCATTTT. Amino acids: CASSTSGEPQHF.

The rearrangement uses TRBV20-1 and TRBJ1-6; the match to TRBD1 covers 10 bases. Trimming at V came to 6 bases and at J to 6 bases, leaving 8 bases not matched to a gene. The CDR3 runs to 15 residues. Germline V gene sequence: CDR1 DFQATT, CDR2 SNEGSKA (reference sequence). CDR3 protein: CSAHRQGAGNSPLHF. The CDR3 DNA reads as TGCAGTGCCCACAGACAGGGGGCCGGTAATTCACCCCTCCACTTT.

The chain is built from TRBV12-3 or TRBV12-4 and TRBJ1-6; unclear D gene. V gave up 3 bases and J gave up 0 bases, with 9 bases separating them. The CDR3 covers 16 residues. For the CDR3, the DNA is TGTGCCAGCAGTTTGCGGAGGAGCTCCTATAATTCACCCCTCCACTTT. As protein: CASSLRRSSYNSPLHF.

Notes on this clonotype: It may be a read error: a sequence one base away is much more abundant. The rearrangement links TRBV7-2 to TRBJ2-2; D is possibly TRBD1 or TRBD2 (6 bases each). Looked up from germline, CDR1 is SGHTA and CDR2 is FQGNSA. The CDR3 totals 17 residues. CDR3 sequence: CVSSLVRLRGDTGELFF. The CDR3 bases are TGTGTCAGCAGCTTAGTCAGACTAAGGGGGGACACCGGGGAGCTGTTTTTT.

The CDR3 DNA sequence: TGCGCCAGCAGCCAAGTAGGCTGGGGGGGGTACAATGAGCAGTTCTTC. It encodes CASSQVGWGGYNEQFF. This chain uses TRBV4-1 with TRBJ2-1; 7 bases are shared with TRBD2. The J segment lost 4 bases and the V segment lost 1 base, leaving 7 bases of the junction unmatched. Germline CDR1 reads MGHRA; CDR2 reads YSYEKL. There are 16 residues in the CDR3.

A few counts support this clonotype. The chain combines TRBV20-1 with TRBJ1-2; D is undetermined. V lost 6 bases to trimming and J lost 6 bases, with 11 bases between them. The CDR3 spans 11 residues. Germline CDR1 is DFQATT and CDR2 is SNEGSKA (reference sequence). The DNA for the CDR3 is TGCAGTGCCCCCCGACGGGATGGCTACACCTTC. Translated, it gives CSAPRRDGYTF.

The chain recombines TRBV2 with TRBJ2-4; perhaps TRBD2 as D (5 bases). V was cut by 6 bases and J by 8 bases, with 14 bases left in between. Germline V lookup: CDR1 SNHLY, CDR2 FYNNEI. This CDR3 is 13 amino acids long. The CDR3 protein is CASSVVRTDIQYF. The CDR3 coding sequence is TGTGCCAGCAGCGTTGTCAGGACTGACATTCAGTACTTC.

As to this clonotype: One base away lies a much larger clone, so this may be a sequencing read error. V usage is TRBV7-2 and J usage is TRBJ2-2, with 15 bases fitting TRBD2. The CDR3 runs 16 residues. Germline values: CDR1 SGHTA, CDR2 FQGNSA. Losses at the gene ends were 5 bases for V and 6 bases for J; bases not matched to a gene: 4. For the CDR3, the DNA is TGTACCAGCAGCCCTGGACTAGCGGGGGGGGCCGGGGAGCTGTTTTTT. This encodes CTSSPGLAGGAGELFF. Full variable domain (rest looked up from reference TRBV7-2 and TRBJ2-2): GAGVSQSPSNKVTEKGKDVELRCDPISGHTALYWYRQSLGQGLEFLIYFQGNSAPDKSGLPSDRFSAERTGGSVSTLTIQRTQQEDSAVYLCTSSPGLAGGAGELFFGEGSRLTVL.